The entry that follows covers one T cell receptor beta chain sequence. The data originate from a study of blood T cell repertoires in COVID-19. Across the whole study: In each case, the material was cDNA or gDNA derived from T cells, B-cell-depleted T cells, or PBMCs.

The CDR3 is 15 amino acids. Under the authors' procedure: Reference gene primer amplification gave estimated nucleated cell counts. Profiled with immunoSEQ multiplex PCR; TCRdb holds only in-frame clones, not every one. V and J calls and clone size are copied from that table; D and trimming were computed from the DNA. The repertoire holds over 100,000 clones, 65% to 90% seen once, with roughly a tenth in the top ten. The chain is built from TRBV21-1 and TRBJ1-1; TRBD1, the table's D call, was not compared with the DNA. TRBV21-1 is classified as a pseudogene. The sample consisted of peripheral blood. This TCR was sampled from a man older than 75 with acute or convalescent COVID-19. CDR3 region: CASCQQGMQNTEAFF. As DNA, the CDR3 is TGTGCCAGCTGCCAACAGGGCATGCAGAACACTGAAGCTTTCTTT.